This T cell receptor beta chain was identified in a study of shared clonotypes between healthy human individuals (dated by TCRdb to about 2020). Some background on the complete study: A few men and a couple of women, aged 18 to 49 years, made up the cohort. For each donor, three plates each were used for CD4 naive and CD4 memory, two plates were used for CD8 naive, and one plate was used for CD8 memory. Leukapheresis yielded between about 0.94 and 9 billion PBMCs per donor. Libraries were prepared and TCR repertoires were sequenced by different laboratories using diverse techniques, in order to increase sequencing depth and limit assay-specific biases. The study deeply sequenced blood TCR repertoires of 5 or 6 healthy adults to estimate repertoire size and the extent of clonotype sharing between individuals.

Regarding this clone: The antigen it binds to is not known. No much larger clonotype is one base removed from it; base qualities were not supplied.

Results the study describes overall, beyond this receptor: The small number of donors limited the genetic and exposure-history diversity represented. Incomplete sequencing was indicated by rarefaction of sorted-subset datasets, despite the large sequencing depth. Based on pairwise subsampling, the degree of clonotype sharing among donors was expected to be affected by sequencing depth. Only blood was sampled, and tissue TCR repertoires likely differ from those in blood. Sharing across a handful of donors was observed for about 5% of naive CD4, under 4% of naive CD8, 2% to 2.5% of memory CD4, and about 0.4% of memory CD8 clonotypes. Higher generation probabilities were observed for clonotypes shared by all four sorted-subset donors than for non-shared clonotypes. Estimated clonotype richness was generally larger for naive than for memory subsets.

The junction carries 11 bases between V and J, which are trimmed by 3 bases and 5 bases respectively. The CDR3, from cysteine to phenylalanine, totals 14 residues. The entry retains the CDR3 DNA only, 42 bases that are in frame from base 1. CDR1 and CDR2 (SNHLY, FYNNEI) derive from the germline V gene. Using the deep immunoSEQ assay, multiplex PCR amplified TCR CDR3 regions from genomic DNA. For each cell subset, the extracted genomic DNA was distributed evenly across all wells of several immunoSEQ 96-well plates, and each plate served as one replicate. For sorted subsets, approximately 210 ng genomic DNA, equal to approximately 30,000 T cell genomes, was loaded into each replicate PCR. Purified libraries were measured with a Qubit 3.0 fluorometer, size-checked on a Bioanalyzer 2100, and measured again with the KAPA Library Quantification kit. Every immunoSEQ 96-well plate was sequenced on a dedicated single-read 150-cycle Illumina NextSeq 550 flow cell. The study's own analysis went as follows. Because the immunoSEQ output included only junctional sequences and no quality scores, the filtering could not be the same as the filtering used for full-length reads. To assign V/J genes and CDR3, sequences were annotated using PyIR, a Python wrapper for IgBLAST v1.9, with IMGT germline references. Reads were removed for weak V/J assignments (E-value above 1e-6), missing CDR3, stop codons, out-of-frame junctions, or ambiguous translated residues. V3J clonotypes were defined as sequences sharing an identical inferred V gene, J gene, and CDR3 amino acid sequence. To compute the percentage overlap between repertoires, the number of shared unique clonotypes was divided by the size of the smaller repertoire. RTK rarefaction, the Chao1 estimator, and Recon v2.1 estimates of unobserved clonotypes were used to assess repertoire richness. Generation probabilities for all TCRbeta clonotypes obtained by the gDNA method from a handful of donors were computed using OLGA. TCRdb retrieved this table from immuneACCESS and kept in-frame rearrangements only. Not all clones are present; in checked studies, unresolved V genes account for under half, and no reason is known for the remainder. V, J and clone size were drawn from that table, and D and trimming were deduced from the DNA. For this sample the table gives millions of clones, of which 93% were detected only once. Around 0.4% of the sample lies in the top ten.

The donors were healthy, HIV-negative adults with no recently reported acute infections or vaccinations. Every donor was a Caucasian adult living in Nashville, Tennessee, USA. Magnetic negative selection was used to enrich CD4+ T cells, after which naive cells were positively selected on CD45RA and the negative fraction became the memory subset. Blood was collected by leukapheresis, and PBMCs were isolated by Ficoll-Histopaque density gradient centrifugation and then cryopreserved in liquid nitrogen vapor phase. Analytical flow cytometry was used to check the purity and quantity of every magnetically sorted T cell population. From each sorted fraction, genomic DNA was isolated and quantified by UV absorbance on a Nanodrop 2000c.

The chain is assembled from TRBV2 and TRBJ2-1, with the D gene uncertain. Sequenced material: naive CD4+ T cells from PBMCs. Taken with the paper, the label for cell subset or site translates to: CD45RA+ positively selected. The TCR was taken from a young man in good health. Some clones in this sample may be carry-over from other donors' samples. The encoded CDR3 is CASSDTLRNNEQFF. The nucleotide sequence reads TGTGCCAGCAGTGATACTCTCAGAAACAATGAGCAGTTCTTC.